This paragraph covers one T cell receptor beta chain sequence. Antigen specificity is unknown. This record belongs to a study of cytomegalovirus exposure and HLA in healthy donors. Here immunoSEQ multiplex PCR was the method, and the copy in TCRdb shows in-frame clones only, minus some. The sample records roughly 120,000 clones, 85% to 95% being singletons. The J segment lost 0 bases and the V segment lost 4 bases, leaving 9 bases of the junction unmatched. CDR1 and CDR2 from the germline V gene are SGHKS and YYEKEE (reference sequence). There are 16 residues in the CDR3. Findings and limits, study-wide: For cytomegalovirus status, the classifier reportedly gave diagnoses with high specificity and sensitivity. Some public TCRs appeared in many individuals, while most sequences were rare. The investigators catalogued about 170 TCR beta chains as cytomegalovirus-associated. In vitro assays verified that three CMV-associated chains recognized CMV antigens specifically.

The chain employs TRBV5-5 and TRBJ1-1, with 7 bases matching TRBD1. The sample was PBMCs. This clonotype originated in a woman younger than 30 in good health and CMV-seronegative. The CDR3 DNA is TGTGCCAGCAGCCTGGGACAGAGTGGTGTGAACACTGAAGCTTTCTTT. Its protein is CASSLGQSGVNTEAFF. Using reference TRBV5-5 and TRBJ1-1 for the parts outside the CDR3, the full variable domain is DAGVTQSPTHLIKTRGQQVTLRCSPISGHKSVSWYQQVLGQGPQFIFQYYEKEERGRGNFPDRFSARQFPNYSSELNVNALLLGDSALYLCASSLGQSGVNTEAFFGQGTRLTVV.